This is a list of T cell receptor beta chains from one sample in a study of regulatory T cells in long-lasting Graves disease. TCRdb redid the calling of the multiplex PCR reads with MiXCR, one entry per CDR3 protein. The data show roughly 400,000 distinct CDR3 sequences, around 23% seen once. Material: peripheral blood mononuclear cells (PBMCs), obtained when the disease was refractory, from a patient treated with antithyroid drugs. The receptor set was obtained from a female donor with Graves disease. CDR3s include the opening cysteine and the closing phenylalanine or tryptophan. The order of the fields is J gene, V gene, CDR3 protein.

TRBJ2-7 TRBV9 CASSSRSRGVYEQYF
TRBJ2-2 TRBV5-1 CASSPDRVDTGELFF
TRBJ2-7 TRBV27 CASSNTGSEQYF
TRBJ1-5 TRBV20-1 CSARVTGPDQPQHF
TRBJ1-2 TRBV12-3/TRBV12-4 CASSLGQLNYGYTF
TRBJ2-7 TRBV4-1 CASSLLTGAYEQYF
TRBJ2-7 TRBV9 CASSVGAAGVTYEQYF
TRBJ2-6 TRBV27 CASGGSASGANVLTF
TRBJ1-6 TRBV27 CASTGDRNSPLHF
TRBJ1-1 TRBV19 CASAEAMNTEAFF
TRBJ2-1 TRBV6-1 CASREQQIYNEQFF
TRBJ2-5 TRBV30 CAWTDGYQETQYF
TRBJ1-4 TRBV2 CASKGWATNEKLFF
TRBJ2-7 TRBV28 CASSFPGNYYEQYF
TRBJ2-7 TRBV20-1 CSASRGLGPYEQYF
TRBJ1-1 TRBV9 CASSGAGGGAGTEAFF
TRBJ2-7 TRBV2 CASIPGLAGDYEQYF